What follows are 26 T cell receptor beta chains derived from one specimen sequenced in a study of CD8 T cells in ankylosing spondylitis. TCRdb independently ran MiXCR on the 5' RACE reads; one entry per CDR3 protein. The sample lists roughly 220,000 distinct CDR3 sequences; roughly a tenth were seen once. The sample was blood, either unsorted or a sorted T cell fraction (not recorded which). These receptors originate from a male donor with ankylosing spondylitis or in good health (not recorded which).

Only a few counts were recorded for this clonotype. The rearrangement links TRBV20-1 to TRBJ2-7; 10 nucleotides line up with TRBD1. With 1 base clipped from V and 5 bases from J, the junction kept 8 bases outside the gene matches. CDR1 DFQATT and CDR2 SNEGSKA come from the germline V gene (reference sequence). CDR3 length: 15 residues. The CDR3: CSARGTGTGAHEQYF. The CDR3 region has the DNA TGCAGTGCTAGAGGAACCGGGACAGGGGCTCACGAGCAGTACTTC.

V gene TRBV12-3 or TRBV12-4 combines with J gene TRBJ1-2; D unresolved. This CDR3 has 16 amino acids. The V end lost 10 bases, the J end lost 4 bases, and 25 bases lay between the germline ends. The chain's CDR3 is CATTQGKRRVGYGYTF. DNA of the CDR3: TGTGCCACCACCCAAGGAAAGCGGAGGGTTGGCTATGGCTACACCTTC.

At least ten counts were recorded for this clonotype. This rearrangement joins TRBV15 to TRBJ2-3, with D maybe TRBD2 (5 bases). Looked up from germline, CDR1 is LNHNV and CDR2 is YYDKDF (reference sequence). The CDR3 is made up of 16 amino acids. Trimming took off 0 bases at V and 4 bases at J, with 14 bases between the two ends. The DNA of the CDR3 is TGTGCCACCAGCAGAGATCCGGGCATGAGGGCAGATACGCAGTATTTT. Its protein product is CATSRDPGMRADTQYF. The complete variable domain, with remaining parts taken from reference TRBV15 and TRBJ2-3, reads DAMVIQNPRYQVTQFGKPVTLSCSQTLNHNVMYWYQQKSSQAPKLLFHYYDKDFNNEADTPDNFQSRRPNTSFCFLDIRSPGLGDTAMYLCATSRDPGMRADTQYFGPGTRLTVL.

This chain links TRBV20-1 with TRBJ2-1, with TRBD1 as a possible D gene (7 bases). Trimming took off 0 bases at V and 3 bases at J, with 18 bases between the two ends. Germline V lookup: CDR1 DFQATT, CDR2 SNEGSKA (reference sequence). CDR3 size: 17 residues. This chain's CDR3 is CSARDSGATGIYNEQFF. CDR3 nucleotides: TGCAGTGCTAGAGATTCGGGGGCGACAGGGATCTACAATGAGCAGTTCTTC.

This clonotype was seen repeatedly, ten times or more. The chain combines TRBV20-1 with TRBJ1-1, with D possibly matching TRBD1 (6 bases). The CDR3 runs to 16 residues. V was cut by 0 bases and J by 3 bases, with 17 bases left in between. From germline, CDR1 is DFQATT and CDR2 SNEGSKA (reference sequence). Here the CDR3 DNA reads TGCAGTGCTAGAGAGTATGGGACAAGGGGACACACTGAAGCTTTCTTT. Amino acids: CSAREYGTRGHTEAFF.

This clonotype was seen repeatedly, ten times or more. The gene calls are TRBV7-2 and TRBJ2-3; D remains ambiguous. Germline V gene sequence: CDR1 SGHTA, CDR2 FQGNSA. V was clipped by 1 base and J by 6 bases, with 11 bases between them. The CDR3 covers 14 residues. Written as DNA, the CDR3 is TGTGCCAGCAGCTTAGATCGCACCATTGATACGCAGTATTTT. Translating it yields CASSLDRTIDTQYF.

This chain joins TRBV7-2 and TRBJ2-1; D ambiguous. This CDR3 is 15 amino acids long. The germline V gene has CDR1 SGHTA and CDR2 FQGNSA. The V gene lost 4 bases and the J gene lost 2 bases, with 12 bases spanning the gap. CDR3 DNA: TGTGCCAGCAGCTCCGGGCCTGGGCCCTACAATGAGCAGTTCTTC. It codes for CASSSGPGPYNEQFF.

This clonotype was observed a few times. The gene calls are TRBV29-1 and TRBJ2-5; 7 bases align to TRBD2. There are 15 residues in the CDR3. The trim removed 0 bases at V and 7 bases at J, leaving 11 bases unmatched. Germline V CDR1 and CDR2: SQVTM, ANQGSEA. The CDR3 loop is CSVEDPLVREGTQYF. The DNA of the CDR3 is TGCAGCGTTGAAGATCCCTTGGTCAGGGAGGGGACCCAGTACTTC.

V gene TRBV7-6 combines with J gene TRBJ2-6; no definite D call. This CDR3 comprises 14 residues. V lost 5 bases and J 4 bases, leaving 9 bases between the germline ends. CDR1 is SGHVS, CDR2 FNYEAQ, per germline. CDR3 protein: CASSTTLGANVLTF. Written as DNA, the CDR3 is TGTGCCAGCAGCACCACACTGGGGGCCAACGTCCTGACTTTC. Combining the CDR3 with reference TRBV7-6 and TRBJ2-6 gives the whole variable domain GAGVSQSPRYKVTKRGQDVALRCDPISGHVSLYWYRQALGQGPEFLTYFNYEAQQDKSGLPNDRFSAERPEGSISTLTIQRTEQRDSAMYRCASSTTLGANVLTFGAGSRLTVL.

This clonotype occurred many times. The V and J genes are TRBV18 and TRBJ1-1; a possible D gene is TRBD1 (5 bases). Deletions cut 3 bases from V and 0 bases from J, with 11 bases between. CDR1 is KGHSH, CDR2 LQKENI, per germline. CDR3 length: 15 amino acids. This CDR3 is CASSPPGRVNTEAFF. DNA of the CDR3: TGTGCCAGCTCACCCCCTGGCAGGGTGAACACTGAAGCTTTCTTT.

Many counts were recorded for this clonotype. V usage is TRBV7-2 and J usage is TRBJ2-7; D might be TRBD2 (5 bases). Germline-derived CDR1 and CDR2 are SGHTA and FQGNSA. Deletions cut 5 bases from V and 5 bases from J, with 16 bases between. This CDR3 has 14 residues. The DNA of the CDR3 is TGTGCCAGCAGCAGTCGACCCGGACTTAACGAGCAGTACTTC. Protein: CASSSRPGLNEQYF.

This clonotype was observed a handful of times. The rearrangement links TRBV3-1 to TRBJ2-7, with 7 bases fitting TRBD1. V shed 4 bases, J shed 3 bases, and the junction held 12 bases outside the gene matches. The CDR3 runs 16 residues. Germline assignment: CDR1 LGHDT and CDR2 YNNKEL (reference sequence). DNA for the CDR3: TGTGCCAGCAGCCCCCACCCGACAGGGTGGAGCTACGAGCAGTACTTC. Translated: CASSPHPTGWSYEQYF.

This clonotype has at least ten counts. The chain carries TRBV12-3 or TRBV12-4 and TRBJ1-5; D is perhaps TRBD1 (6 bases). CDR3 length equals 14 residues. With 7 bases removed from V and 7 bases from J, the gap between germline ends came to 17 bases. The DNA for the CDR3 is TGTGCCAGCACCCCGGGGGGCGCAGGACAGCCCCAGCATTTT. As protein: CASTPGGAGQPQHF.

The rearrangement links TRBV28 to TRBJ2-7, with D unclear. The CDR3 runs 12 residues. V lost 4 bases and J lost 3, with 7 bases in between. Germline values: CDR1 MDHEN, CDR2 SYDVKM. CDR3 amino acids: CASSSRLYEQYF. CDR3 coding DNA: TGTGCCAGCAGTTCTCGACTCTACGAGCAGTACTTC.

This clonotype was recorded many times. The CDR3 loop is CASSPTGTNDQPQHF. For the CDR3, the DNA is TGTGCCAGCTCACCAACAGGGACAAATGATCAGCCCCAGCATTTT. The rearrangement joins TRBV18 to TRBJ1-5; the D gene is possibly TRBD1 (6 bases). V gave up 2 bases and J gave up 5 bases, with 13 bases separating them. CDR3 length: 15 residues. The germline CDR1 and CDR2 sequences are KGHSH and LQKENI.

This clonotype showed up many times. This chain links TRBV12-3 or TRBV12-4 with TRBJ1-3; D uncertain. CDR3 size: 14 residues. Trimming shortened V by 5 bases and J by 0 bases, and 8 bases separated the two germline ends. As DNA, the CDR3 is TGTGCCAGCAGTCCCAGAGTCTCTGGAAACACCATATATTTT. Protein sequence: CASSPRVSGNTIYF.

This clonotype turned up a few times. This chain joins TRBV5-5 and TRBJ2-5; 11 nucleotides match TRBD2. Trimming cost V 2 bases and J 3 bases; bases outside gene matches: 9. The CDR3 has 17 residues. The V gene's germline CDR1 is SGHKS and CDR2 YYEKEE (reference sequence). In DNA, the CDR3 is TGTGCCAGCAGCTTACTAGCGGGGGCTAGCAGGGAAGAGACCCAGTACTTC. Amino acids: CASSLLAGASREETQYF.

This clonotype was detected ten times or more. The rearrangement uses TRBV20-1 and TRBJ2-1, with 10 nucleotides matching TRBD2. The CDR3 is 13 amino acids. J was trimmed by 6 bases and V by 6 bases; bases with no gene match: 5. Germline V gives CDR1 DFQATT, CDR2 SNEGSKA (reference sequence). The CDR3 spells CSAGGLAANEQFF. For the CDR3, the DNA is TGCAGTGCGGGAGGACTAGCGGCCAATGAGCAGTTCTTC.

This clonotype occurred many times. The rearrangement joins TRBV11-2 to TRBJ1-1; 12 bases fit TRBD1. Germline-derived CDR1 and CDR2 are SGHAT and FQNNGV. The CDR3 spans 16 residues. Germline trimming cut 4 bases from V and 0 bases from J; bases unmatched to any gene: 3. The CDR3 is CASSSGQGAMNTEAFF. The DNA for the CDR3 is TGTGCCAGCAGCTCGGGACAGGGGGCTATGAACACTGAAGCTTTCTTT.

The rearrangement links TRBV15 to TRBJ1-4; D is uncertain. Trimming stripped 3 bases from V and 10 bases from J, with 9 bases between. This CDR3 region has 12 residues. From germline, CDR1 is LNHNV and CDR2 YYDKDF (reference sequence). Written as DNA, the CDR3 is TGTGCCACCAGCAGGGACCCGCCAAAACTGTTTTTT. Its translation is CATSRDPPKLFF.

This clonotype was seen only a few times. The chain combines TRBV12-3 or TRBV12-4 with TRBJ2-7; 11 positions agree with TRBD2. Losses at the gene ends were 1 base for V and 6 bases for J; bases not matched to a gene: 5. The length of the CDR3 is 15 residues. The chain's CDR3 is CASSLDLAGGPEQYF. In nucleotides, the CDR3 is TGTGCCAGCAGTTTAGATCTAGCGGGGGGTCCCGAGCAGTACTTC.

This clonotype came up many times. The chain has TRBV6-1 and TRBJ2-5, with 12 positions matching TRBD2. CDR1 and CDR2 (germline): MNHNS, SASEGT. V trimming: 5 bases; J trimming: 1 base; junction bases outside the gene matches: 5. The CDR3 covers 16 residues. CDR3 sequence reads: CASSRLAGETQETQYF. DNA for the CDR3: TGTGCCAGCAGTCGACTAGCGGGGGAAACCCAAGAGACCCAGTACTTC.

This clonotype was recorded a few times. The chain recombines TRBV24-1 with TRBJ2-3; 16 positions agree with TRBD2. The CDR3 is made up of 17 amino acids. Trimming removed 5 bases from V and 1 base from J; junction bases left unmatched: 2. Germline lookup yields CDR1 KGHDR and CDR2 SFDVKD. CDR3 region: CATSGGLAGGGTDTQYF. In DNA form, the CDR3 reads TGTGCCACCAGTGGGGGACTAGCGGGGGGGGGCACAGATACGCAGTATTTT.

This clonotype was counted only a few times. The CDR3 region has the DNA TGCGCCAGCAGCTGGAGCGGGGGAGACACAGATACGCAGTATTTT. This codes for CASSWSGGDTDTQYF. The chain couples TRBV5-1 to TRBJ2-3; 8 nucleotides agree with TRBD2. Germline V gene lookup returns CDR1 SGHRS and CDR2 YFSETQ. The CDR3 extends over 15 amino acids. Unmatched junction bases numbered 5, after V lost 3 bases and J lost 2 bases.

The sample holds many counts of this clonotype. The chain combines TRBV20-1 with TRBJ2-5, with 8 bases lining up with TRBD2. Looked up from germline, CDR1 is DFQATT and CDR2 is SNEGSKA (reference sequence). This CDR3 has 12 residues. The CDR3 here is CNPIAGKETQYF. The CDR3 DNA reads TGCAATCCAATAGCGGGGAAAGAGACCCAGTACTTC.

The chain is built from TRBV7-9 and TRBJ1-5; tentative D call: TRBD1 (6 bases). The V end was cut by 4 bases, the J end by 11 bases, with 18 bases between. Germline V gene data show CDR1 as SEHNR and CDR2 as FQNEAQ (reference sequence). The CDR3 has 14 amino acids. This CDR3 reads CASSSEGDRMAQHF. Here the CDR3 DNA reads TGTGCCAGCAGCTCGGAGGGGGATCGGATGGCCCAGCATTTT.